Listed below are T cell receptor beta chains from one sample, sequenced in a study of shared clonotypes between healthy human individuals. The protocol was immunoSEQ multiplex PCR, while the TCRdb copy is restricted to in-frame clones and leaves out a portion. This table holds about 2.5 million clones, around 92% found once. Input material: naive CD4+ T cells from PBMCs. The receptors stem from a man between 18 and 35 years old in good health. Some clones in this sample may be carry-over from other donors' samples. CDR3s include the opening cysteine and the closing phenylalanine or tryptophan. The D gene is left open where the match is weak. Size is stated for part of the rows, as once, few or many counts, or as a class when the clone is expanded.

>TRBJ2-3|-|TRBD2|TRBV10-3
TGTGCCATCAGTGAGTTCTGGACTAGCGGATCATCTTTT
CAISEFWTSGSSF
>TRBJ1-5|-|TRBD1|TRBV7-8
TGTGCCAGCAGCTTAGTAGGGGGCGAAAGTACCCAGCATTTT
CASSLVGGESTQHF
>TRBJ1-1|few|-|TRBV9
TGTGCCAGCAGCGTTCAGGAAAACACTGAAGCTTTCTTT
CASSVQENTEAFF
>TRBJ1-3|-|-|TRBV12-5
TGTGCTAGTGGTCCCCCCACAGGGAACGGAAACACCATATATTTT
CASGPPTGNGNTIYF
>TRBJ2-3|-|-|TRBV9
TGTGCCAGCAGCGTAGCTAGTCTCAAAGATACGCAGTATTTT
CASSVASLKDTQYF
>TRBJ1-1|-|TRBD1|TRBV6-5
TGTGCCAGCAGGGCGGGACAGGGGAGAGGTGGAGCTTTCTTT
CASRAGQGRGGAFF
>TRBJ2-6|once|-|TRBV6-5
TGTGCCAGCAGTCCCTTCGCTGGGGCCAACGTCCTGACTTTC
CASSPFAGANVLTF
>TRBJ2-5|-|TRBD1|TRBV27
TGTGCCAGCAGTTTATGGGGCAGGGGGTCGGAGACCCAGTACTTC
CASSLWGRGSETQYF
>TRBJ2-1|-|TRBD2|TRBV7-3
TGTGCCAGCAGCTTAACTCCCCTAGCGGGGTCCTACAATGAGCAGTTCTTC
CASSLTPLAGSYNEQFF
>TRBJ1-2|once|TRBD1|TRBV5-1
TGCGCCAGCAGCCTAGTCCCCCCGGGACAGGGGGCGAGAGACGGAGGCTACACCTTC
CASSLVPPGQGARDGGYTF
>TRBJ2-5|-|TRBD1|TRBV5-1
TGCGCCAGCAGCTTACAGGGGCGTCGAGAGACCCAGTACTTC
CASSLQGRRETQYF
>TRBJ2-7|-|-|TRBV15
TGTGCCACCAGCAGAGGGGCGCAGGGCTACGAGCAGTACTTC
CATSRGAQGYEQYF
>TRBJ2-1|once|-|TRBV29-1
TGCAGCGTTGCGGGTTATGGCAGGGAGGTCAATGAGCAGTTCTTC
CSVAGYGREVNEQFF
>TRBJ1-5|-|-|TRBV28
TGTGCCAGCATGGAGGGTGTTAGCAATCAGCCCCAGCATTTT
CASMEGVSNQPQHF
>TRBJ1-2|-|-|TRBV12-2
TGTGCAAGTCGCTTAAAGGGCAGGGGGCGAGGCTACACCTTC
CASRLKGRGRGYTF
>TRBJ2-1|-|-|TRBV18
TGTGCCAGCTCACCTATAGGCGCGCGGGGTCTCAATGAGCAGTTCTTC
CASSPIGARGLNEQFF
>TRBJ2-5|-|-|TRBV30
TGTGCCTGGACATCGGGTCATGAGACCCAGTACTTC
CAWTSGHETQYF
>TRBJ1-3|-|-|TRBV5-1
TGCGCCAGCAGCTTGGATACCTCGGATGACACCATATATTTT
CASSLDTSDDTIYF
>TRBJ1-6|-|-|TRBV28
TGTGCCAGCAGTTTGTCGCCGAGTCCCTATAATTCACCCCTCCACTTT
CASSLSPSPYNSPLHF
>TRBJ1-2|-|-|TRBV18
TGTGCCAGCTCACCCCCGGGGGTGAACTATGGCTACACCTTC
CASSPPGVNYGYTF
>TRBJ1-3|once|-|TRBV7-2
TGTGCCAGCAGCCGCCTACCATACTCGGACTCTGGAAACACCATATATTTT
CASSRLPYSDSGNTIYF
>TRBJ2-2|-|TRBD2|TRBV7-8
TGTGCCAGCAGCTTTCTAGCGGGAGTCACCGGGGAGCTGTTTTTT
CASSFLAGVTGELFF
>TRBJ2-5|-|TRBD2|TRBV5-1
TGCGCCAGCAGCCTAATAGCGGGGGGAGAGACCCAGTACTTC
CASSLIAGGETQYF
>TRBJ1-3|-|-|TRBV29-1
TGCAGCGTTGAAGAGAGGGGGGGCTACGGAAACACCATATATTTT
CSVEERGGYGNTIYF
>TRBJ2-2|-|TRBD2|TRBV7-3
TGTGCCAGCAGCTTTCTTACGGGAGGGACCGGGGAGCTGTTTTTT
CASSFLTGGTGELFF
>TRBJ1-2|-|-|TRBV6-5
TGTGCCAGCAGCAGCCGGCAGGGCCTTAGCTACACCTTC
CASSSRQGLSYTF
>TRBJ2-3|-|TRBD1|TRBV19
TGTGCCAGTAGGGGGACAGGGCTAAGAACCACAGATACGCAGTATTTT
CASRGTGLRTTDTQYF
>TRBJ2-7|-|TRBD2|TRBV5-1
TGCGCCAGCAGCTTGATACTAGCGGGAGGGATCCGCGACGAGCAGTACTTC
CASSLILAGGIRDEQYF
>TRBJ1-5|-|-|TRBV6-1
TGTGCCAGCAGTGTGAGTCAGCCCCAGCATTTT
CASSVSQPQHF
>TRBJ1-4|-|TRBD1|TRBV27
TGTGCCAGCAGCTCCGGGACAGAGACTGTCCAGCGTGAAAAACTGTTTTTT
CASSSGTETVQREKLFF
>TRBJ1-5|few|TRBD1|TRBV10-3
TGTGCCATCAGTGCCTCGACAGGGGAGAGGCCCCAGCATTTT
CAISASTGERPQHF
>TRBJ1-1|-|TRBD1|TRBV5-4
TGTGCCAGCAGCTACGGACAGGCGAACACTGAAGCTTTCTTT
CASSYGQANTEAFF
>TRBJ2-3|-|TRBD2|TRBV5-1
TGCGCCAGCGGGACGAGCGGGGGCACAGATACGCAGTATTTT
CASGTSGGTDTQYF
>TRBJ2-5|-|-|TRBV7-3
TGTGCCAGCAGCCCACCGGGGGACGAGACCCAGTACTTC
CASSPPGDETQYF
>TRBJ1-6|-|TRBD1|TRBV19
TGTGCCAGTAGTATCGCCACCCAGACAGGGGGCAATTCACCCCTCCACTTT
CASSIATQTGGNSPLHF
>TRBJ2-3|-|TRBD2|TRBV18
TGTGCCAGCTCACCAAGAGGCGCTAGCGGGATGGATACGCAGTATTTT
CASSPRGASGMDTQYF
>TRBJ2-3|once|-|TRBV5-4
TGTGCCAGCAGCTTGAGGGCAGACAATACGCAGTATTTT
CASSLRADNTQYF
>TRBJ2-5|-|-|TRBV7-9
TGTGCCAGCAGCTTAGTGGGGACGGAGACCCAGTACTTC
CASSLVGTETQYF
>TRBJ2-5|-|TRBD2|TRBV2
TGTGCCGTGTCGGGGGGGGTGAGAGAGACCCAGTACTTC
CAVSGGVRETQYF
>TRBJ2-5|-|-|TRBV6-1
TGTGCCAGCACCTCCGGCCTGCAAGAGACCCAGTACTTC
CASTSGLQETQYF
>TRBJ2-1|-|-|TRBV7-8
TGTGCCAGCAGCCGGTGGGCACGCGAGCAGTTCTTC
CASSRWAREQFF
>TRBJ2-3|-|-|TRBV28
TGTGCCAGCAGTCAGACGCCAGATACGCAGTATTTT
CASSQTPDTQYF
>TRBJ2-7|once|TRBD2|TRBV18
TGTGCCAGCTCACCGACTAGCGGCTTCTCCTACGAGCAGTACTTC
CASSPTSGFSYEQYF
>TRBJ2-7|-|-|TRBV18
TGTGCCAGCTCACGAAATACTAGGAGCTCCTACGAGCAGTACTTC
CASSRNTRSSYEQYF
>TRBJ1-4|-|TRBD1|TRBV5-1
TGCGCCAGCAGCGGACAGGGGGTTAGCGGTGAAAAACTGTTTTTT
CASSGQGVSGEKLFF
>TRBJ2-2|-|-|TRBV6-5
TGTGCCAGCAGTTTGGGTTGGAGGGACACCGGGGAGCTGTTTTTT
CASSLGWRDTGELFF
>TRBJ1-2|-|-|TRBV6-1
TGTGCCAGCGGAGAGGGCTCTGCGCGGGGCTACACCTTC
CASGEGSARGYTF
>TRBJ2-2|-|TRBD1|TRBV7-2
TGTGCCAGCAGCTCGCGGGGACAGGTGAACACCGGGGAGCTGTTTTTT
CASSSRGQVNTGELFF
>TRBJ2-3|-|-|TRBV21-1
TGTGCCAGCAACCTAGCGGAGGGCACAGATACGCAGTATTTT
CASNLAEGTDTQYF
>TRBJ2-3|-|-|TRBV6-1
TGTGCCAGCAGTGAAGACAGGTTCACAGATACGCAGTATTTT
CASSEDRFTDTQYF
>TRBJ1-5|-|TRBD1|TRBV6-1
TGTGCCAGCAGGACCGGGACAGGGATAGGGCCCCAGCATTTT
CASRTGTGIGPQHF
>TRBJ2-5|-|TRBD1|TRBV6-1
TGTGCCAGCAGTTCGGGACAGTATGTATGGGAGACCCAGTACTTC
CASSSGQYVWETQYF
>TRBJ2-1|once|TRBD2|TRBV30
TGTGCCTGGAGTGCCGTCAGCGGGAGTCGGGGCGAGCAGTTCTTC
CAWSAVSGSRGEQFF
>TRBJ2-5|-|-|TRBV28
TGTGCCAGCAGTTCCACCTTAGAGACCCAGTACTTC
CASSSTLETQYF
>TRBJ2-2|-|TRBD1|TRBV2
TGTGCCAGCCGACAGGGCGGGGAGCTGTTTTTT
CASRQGGELFF